The rows below give T cell receptor beta chains drawn from one sample of a study of CD8 T cells in ankylosing spondylitis. A single record per CDR3 protein comes from TCRdb applying MiXCR to the 5' RACE reads. The sample includes hundreds of thousands of distinct CDR3 sequences, around 16% of them seen just once. Sequencing was carried out using blood, either unsorted or a sorted T cell fraction (not recorded which). The receptors originated from a male donor with ankylosing spondylitis. The CDR3 runs from the conserved cysteine through the conserved F or W. The order of the fields is clone size, J gene, V gene, D gene, CDR3 DNA, CDR3 protein. The D gene is left open where the match is weak. Clone size, where shown, is once, few, many, or a class for clones that have expanded.

few	TRBJ2-7	TRBV18	TRBD2	TGTGCCAGCTCACCGCCGGGACTAGCGGGAACCTACGAGCAGTACTTC	CASSPPGLAGTYEQYF
few	TRBJ2-1	TRBV6-2/TRBV6-3	NA	TGTGCCAGCAGTTACGAAAGGTACAATGAGCAGTTCTTC	CASSYERYNEQFF
NA	TRBJ2-2	TRBV9	NA	TGTGCCAGCAGCGGACTGGCCACCGGGGAGCTGTTTTTT	CASSGLATGELFF
NA	TRBJ2-3	TRBV6-5	NA	TGTGCCAGCAGTTACGAGGGGAGGAGCACAGATACGCAGTATTTT	CASSYEGRSTDTQYF
many	TRBJ2-2	TRBV12-3/TRBV12-4	NA	TGTGCCAGCAGTCCCCGGGGTGGTTCAGGGACGGTCACCGGGGAGCTGTTTTTT	CASSPRGGSGTVTGELFF
NA	TRBJ2-2	TRBV7-9	NA	TGTGCCAGCAGCACCTTCTTTGGGGAAGTCAGCACCGGGGAGCTGTTTTTT	CASSTFFGEVSTGELFF
NA	TRBJ2-5	TRBV7-8	TRBD1	TGTGCCAGCAGCACAAGTCGGACAGGGGGGATTTTGGGGCAAGAGACCCAGTACTTC	CASSTSRTGGILGQETQYF
many	TRBJ2-2	TRBV29-1	TRBD2	TGCAGCGCCCGATCGTCACTAGCGGGAGTGAGAACCGGGGAGCTGTTTTTT	CSARSSLAGVRTGELFF
few	TRBJ1-5	TRBV5-6	NA	TGTGCCAGCAGCTTCGGGGCCCACGATTTCGGCAATCAGCCCCAGCATTTT	CASSFGAHDFGNQPQHF
few	TRBJ2-7	TRBV3-1	NA	TGTGCCAGCAGCGGCCACGAGCAGTACTTC	CASSGHEQYF
few	TRBJ2-3	TRBV7-3	TRBD2	TGTGCCAGCAGCTTAATCCCTAGCGGGAGCACAGATACGCAGTATTTT	CASSLIPSGSTDTQYF
few	TRBJ2-4	TRBV2	TRBD2	TGTGCCAGCAGTGAGATAGCGGGAGGGGCCAAAAACATTCAGTACTTC	CASSEIAGGAKNIQYF
NA	TRBJ1-1	TRBV12-5	TRBD1	TGTGCTAGTGGTCGACAGGGATACATGAACACTGAAGCTTTCTTT	CASGRQGYMNTEAFF
NA	TRBJ1-1	TRBV19	NA	TGTGCCAGTAGTATGGGAGGGGGAAACACTGAAGCTTTCTTT	CASSMGGGNTEAFF
many	TRBJ2-1	TRBV4-3	NA	TGCGCCAGCAGCCAAGTCTGGAGGGCTTACAATGAGCAGTTCTTC	CASSQVWRAYNEQFF
few	TRBJ2-7	TRBV5-3	NA	TGTGCCATGGGCCCCGGGGTCGGCGGCTACGAGCAGTACTTC	CAMGPGVGGYEQYF
many	TRBJ2-7	TRBV10-3	TRBD1	TGTGCCATCAGAGACCGGGACAGTTCCTACGAGCAGTACTTC	CAIRDRDSSYEQYF
NA	TRBJ2-7	TRBV29-1	NA	TGCAGCGTTGTGACGTTTGGGGGGACCTACGAGCAGTACTTC	CSVVTFGGTYEQYF
NA	TRBJ1-1	TRBV5-1	NA	TGCGCCAGCAGCTTGGTAGAAGGGGGATCGAACACTGAAGCTTTCTTT	CASSLVEGGSNTEAFF
few	TRBJ2-7	TRBV15	NA	TGTGCCACCAGCAGAGTTAGCGGCTCCTACGAGCAGTACTTC	CATSRVSGSYEQYF
few	TRBJ2-3	TRBV6-2/TRBV6-3	NA	TGTGCCAGCAGTTACGCCGTGACTGGCCTTGGCACAGATACGCAGTATTTT	CASSYAVTGLGTDTQYF
few	TRBJ1-2	TRBV5-5	NA	TGTGCCAGCAGCTTGATAACGGGGGGCAACTATGGCTACACCTTC	CASSLITGGNYGYTF
NA	TRBJ1-4	TRBV11-3	NA	TGTGCCAGCAGCTTGACACGGGAGGAGGAAAAACTGTTTTTT	CASSLTREEEKLFF
few	TRBJ2-7	TRBV20-1	NA	TGCAGTGCTAGAGATATTGTTGGTCAGGGCTACGAGCAGTACTTC	CSARDIVGQGYEQYF
NA	TRBJ1-2	TRBV4-1	NA	TGCGCCAGCAGCCAAGATTCGCCCCCCCTCAACTATGGCTACACCTTC	CASSQDSPPLNYGYTF
few	TRBJ2-3	TRBV10-3	NA	TGTGCCATCAAAGTGACCGTTGGAGATACGCAGTATTTT	CAIKVTVGDTQYF
few	TRBJ2-7	TRBV24-1	NA	TGTGCCACCTTTAGTACGGCCAAGGGGTACGAGCAGTACTTC	CATFSTAKGYEQYF
NA	TRBJ2-1	TRBV27	NA	TGTGCCAGCAGTTTGGGGATTAGTGCCTACAATGAGCAGTTCTTC	CASSLGISAYNEQFF
few	TRBJ1-2	TRBV4-3	TRBD1	TGCGCCAGCAGCCCCGGGACAGGGTGGTGGGACTACACCTTC	CASSPGTGWWDYTF
many	TRBJ2-2	TRBV12-3/TRBV12-4	NA	TGTGCCAGCAGCCCCTACCCCGCGAACACCGGGGAGCTGTTTTTT	CASSPYPANTGELFF
many	TRBJ2-1	TRBV29-1	NA	TGCAGCGTTGAAGCGGGGGTAGGGGACCCTCGACCCTACAATGAGCAGTTCTTC	CSVEAGVGDPRPYNEQFF
few	TRBJ2-3	TRBV12-3/TRBV12-4	TRBD2	TGTGCCAGCAGTCCCGGGACTAGCGGGAGGGCCCCAGATACGCAGTATTTT	CASSPGTSGRAPDTQYF
NA	TRBJ2-7	TRBV30	NA	TGTGCCTGGAGCCTGGGGAGTTCCTACGAGCAGTACTTC	CAWSLGSSYEQYF
NA	TRBJ2-1	TRBV11-3	TRBD2	TGTGCCAGCAGCTTAGGGAGGGCTAGCGGGGGCAATGAGCAGTTCTTC	CASSLGRASGGNEQFF
few	TRBJ2-3	TRBV12-3/TRBV12-4	NA	TGTGCCAGCAGACCCGGGGGAAGCACGTATACGCAGTATTTT	CASRPGGSTYTQYF
NA	TRBJ2-1	TRBV27	TRBD2	TGTGCCAGCAGTTTCCTAGGCTACACTGAGCCGGGAGGTGAGCAGTTCTTC	CASSFLGYTEPGGEQFF
NA	TRBJ2-7	TRBV18	NA	TGTGCCAGCTCACCACCCGCGGGGTGGGAGCAGTACTTC	CASSPPAGWEQYF
NA	TRBJ2-2	TRBV19	NA	TGTGCCAGTAGTATTTTTAGCGGCTACACCGGGGAGCTGTTTTTT	CASSIFSGYTGELFF
NA	TRBJ2-3	TRBV28	NA	TGTGCCAGCAGTCTGGACAGAGATACGCAGTATTTT	CASSLDRDTQYF
NA	TRBJ2-7	TRBV29-1	NA	TGCAGCGTTGAAGAAATTGGTGACGAGCAGTACTTC	CSVEEIGDEQYF
few	TRBJ1-2	TRBV11-1	NA	TGTGCCAGCCGCTACCCCGACGGATTGGACTATGGCTACACCTTC	CASRYPDGLDYGYTF
NA	TRBJ2-7	TRBV5-1	NA	TGCGCCAGCAGCTGGGCAGGGCGCAGCTCCTACGAGCAGTACTTC	CASSWAGRSSYEQYF
many	TRBJ2-1	TRBV4-1	NA	TGCGCCAGCAGCCAGCGGGCCACGTTGATTTACAATGAGCAGTTCTTC	CASSQRATLIYNEQFF
NA	TRBJ2-2	TRBV15	TRBD1	TGTGCCACCAGCGGGGACAGGTTGATCGGGGAGCTGTTTTTT	CATSGDRLIGELFF
NA	TRBJ1-1	TRBV12-3/TRBV12-4	TRBD1	TGTGCCAGCAGTCTGTTGGACAGGGTGGCGGATGAAGCTTTCTTT	CASSLLDRVADEAFF
NA	TRBJ2-7	TRBV19	NA	TGTGCCTGTAAGGAAGGGGCAGGGCAATCCTACGAGCAGTACTTC	CACKEGAGQSYEQYF
NA	TRBJ1-2	TRBV7-9	TRBD1	TGTGCCAGCAGCCTAGGGACAGGATTGACGGATGGCTACACCTTC	CASSLGTGLTDGYTF
NA	TRBJ1-3	TRBV5-1	TRBD1	TGCGCCAGCAGCTTGGGACAGGGTCTAAACACCATATATTTT	CASSLGQGLNTIYF
NA	TRBJ2-7	TRBV29-1	NA	TGCAGCGTTCGTTGGCCAGATACTTACGAGCAGTACTTC	CSVRWPDTYEQYF
few	TRBJ2-1	TRBV27	NA	TGTGCCAGCGCGTGGGGACAAACCGTCAATGAGCGGTTCTTC	CASAWGQTVNERFF
NA	TRBJ1-6	TRBV5-1	NA	TGCGCCAGCAGCTCCACCCGAATCTCCTGGAATTCACCCCTCCACTTT	CASSSTRISWNSPLHF
NA	TRBJ2-1	TRBV3-1	TRBD2	TGTGCCAGCAGCCAGGTAGCGGGGGGGCACAATGAGCAGTTCTTC	CASSQVAGGHNEQFF
few	TRBJ2-6	TRBV4-1	NA	TGCGCCAGCAGCCAAATAGACAGGCTATCTGGGGCCAACGTCCTGACTTTC	CASSQIDRLSGANVLTF